Listed here are 9 T cell receptor beta chains from one sample, sequenced in a study of CD8 T cells in ankylosing spondylitis. TCRdb analysed the 5' RACE reads with MiXCR anew, one entry per CDR3 protein. The repertoire holds about 320,000 distinct CDR3 sequences, with 9.5% to 13% as singletons. Sequences were obtained from blood, either unsorted or a sorted T cell fraction (not recorded which). The receptors were gathered from a female donor with ankylosing spondylitis or in good health (not recorded which).

This clonotype has ten or more counts. The chain couples TRBV18 to TRBJ2-1; a weak D match, TRBD2 (6 bases). The ends were cut back, 5 bases at V and 6 bases at J, with 14 bases in the middle. The CDR3 runs to 14 residues. Germline values: CDR1 KGHSH, CDR2 LQKENI. The CDR3 DNA reads as TGTGCCAGCTCAACGAGACTAGTTCGCAATGAGCAGTTCTTC. Its protein is CASSTRLVRNEQFF. Filled out from reference TRBV18 and TRBJ2-1, the complete variable domain reads NAGVMQNPRHLVRRRGQEARLRCSPMKGHSHVYWYRQLPEEGLKFMVYLQKENIIDESGMPKERFSAEFPKEGPSILRIQQVVRGDSAAYFCASSTRLVRNEQFFGPGTRLTVL.

This clonotype was seen ten or more times. This chain links TRBV10-3 with TRBJ2-2; possibly TRBD1 for D (6 bases). The CDR3 is made up of 16 amino acids. From germline, CDR1 is ENHRY and CDR2 SYGVKD. V dropped 4 bases and J dropped 5 bases, with 17 bases sitting between them. Here the CDR3 reads CAISARVGAGTGELFF. The CDR3 DNA reads as TGTGCCATCAGTGCCCGAGTGGGGGCCGGAACCGGGGAGCTGTTTTTT.

This chain connects TRBV6-2 or TRBV6-3 to TRBJ2-6; D unresolved. Germline CDR1 reads MNHEY; CDR2 reads SVGEGT. The ends were cut back, 2 bases at V and 4 bases at J, with 9 bases in the middle. This CDR3 comprises 15 residues. CDR3 bases: TGTGCCAGCAGTTACCCGCCGAGAGGGGCCAACGTCCTGACTTTC. Amino acids: CASSYPPRGANVLTF.

This clonotype was recorded many times. The gene calls are TRBV20-1 and TRBJ2-7; D possibly uses TRBD1 or TRBD2 (5 bases each). V lost 7 bases and J lost 6, with 22 bases in between. From germline, CDR1 is DFQATT and CDR2 SNEGSKA (reference sequence). The CDR3 consists of 14 residues. CDR3 DNA sequence: TGCAGTGGGGACCTTCCAAAAACTGGGTCCGAGCAGTACTTC. Translated, it gives CSGDLPKTGSEQYF.

This clonotype was found many times. The chain has TRBV5-1 and TRBJ2-1; TRBD2 matches 9 bases. CDR1 SGHRS and CDR2 YFSETQ come from the germline V gene. There are 15 residues in the CDR3. Trimming removed 4 bases from V and 3 bases from J; junction bases left unmatched: 5. In DNA form, the CDR3 reads TGCGCCAGCAGCCCGGCGGGGGGGCACTACAATGAGCAGTTCTTC. It codes for CASSPAGGHYNEQFF.

To note about this clonotype: A clone one base away is much larger, so this may be a read error. The chain is built from TRBV5-5 and TRBJ2-2; unclear D gene. This CDR3 is 11 amino acids long. Germline V lookup: CDR1 SGHKS, CDR2 YYEKEE (reference sequence). The CDR3 nucleotides read TGTGTCAGCAGCTTGTTCGGGGAGCTGTTTTTT. Translated: CVSSLFGELFF. The full variable domain, rest sourced from reference TRBV5-5 and TRBJ2-2, is DAGVTQSPTHLIKTRGQQVTLRCSPISGHKSVSWYQQVLGQGPQFIFQYYEKEERGRGNFPDRFSARQFPNYSSELNVNALLLGDSALYLCVSSLFGELFFGEGSRLTVL.

The rearrangement joins TRBV20-1 to TRBJ1-5, with TRBD1 matching 12 bases. Germline assignment: CDR1 DFQATT and CDR2 SNEGSKA (reference sequence). The CDR3 covers 16 residues. V shed 3 bases and J 2 bases; nucleotides not matched to a gene: 5. The CDR3 spells CSARGQGASGNQPQHF. For the CDR3, the DNA is TGCAGTGCTAGGGGACAGGGGGCTTCTGGCAATCAGCCCCAGCATTTT.

V is TRBV7-2 and J is TRBJ1-2, with no clear D. V shed 5 bases and J shed 1 base, with 14 bases lying between them. CDR1 is SGHTA, CDR2 FQGNSA, per germline. CDR3 length: 15 amino acids. As DNA, the CDR3 is TGTGCCAGCAGCACCTTGGGGATACTTAACTATGGCTACACCTTC. Protein: CASSTLGILNYGYTF. The full variable domain, rest sourced from reference TRBV7-2 and TRBJ1-2, is GAGVSQSPSNKVTEKGKDVELRCDPISGHTALYWYRQSLGQGLEFLIYFQGNSAPDKSGLPSDRFSAERTGGSVSTLTIQRTQQEDSAVYLCASSTLGILNYGYTFGSGTRLTVV.

DNA for the CDR3: TGCGCCAGCACGGGACAATCGAACACCGGGGAGCTGTTTTTT. The encoded protein is CASTGQSNTGELFF. The chain couples TRBV5-1 to TRBJ2-2, with a weak D call TRBD1 (6 bases). Trimming removed 6 bases at V and 0 bases at J, with 9 bases between. The CDR3 runs to 14 residues. The germline V gene has CDR1 SGHRS and CDR2 YFSETQ.